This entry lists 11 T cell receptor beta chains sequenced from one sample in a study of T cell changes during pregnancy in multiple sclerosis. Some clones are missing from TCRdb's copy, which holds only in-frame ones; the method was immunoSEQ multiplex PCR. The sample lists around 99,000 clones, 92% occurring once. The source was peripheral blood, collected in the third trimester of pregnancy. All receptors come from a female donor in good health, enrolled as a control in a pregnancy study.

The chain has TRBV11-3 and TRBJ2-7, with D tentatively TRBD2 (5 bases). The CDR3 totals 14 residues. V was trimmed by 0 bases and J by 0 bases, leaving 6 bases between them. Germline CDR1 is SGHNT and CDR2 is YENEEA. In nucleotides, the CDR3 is TGTGCCAGCAGCTTAGAGGGGAGCTCCTACGAGCAGTACTTC. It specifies CASSLEGSSYEQYF.

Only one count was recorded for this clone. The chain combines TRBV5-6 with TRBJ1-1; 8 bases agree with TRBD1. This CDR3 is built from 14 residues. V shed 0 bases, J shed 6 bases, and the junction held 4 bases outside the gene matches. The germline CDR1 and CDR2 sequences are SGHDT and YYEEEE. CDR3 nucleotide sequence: TGTGCCAGCAGCTTGGGAGACAGGGGATCTGAAGCTTTCTTT. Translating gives CASSLGDRGSEAFF.

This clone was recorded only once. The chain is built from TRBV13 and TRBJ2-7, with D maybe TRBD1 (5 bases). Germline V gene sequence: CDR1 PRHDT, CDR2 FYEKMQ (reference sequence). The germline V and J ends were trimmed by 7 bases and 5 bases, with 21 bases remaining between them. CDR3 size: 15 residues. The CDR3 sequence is CASKPQAAPPDEQYF. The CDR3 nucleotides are TGTGCCAGCAAACCACAGGCGGCCCCCCCAGACGAGCAGTACTTC.

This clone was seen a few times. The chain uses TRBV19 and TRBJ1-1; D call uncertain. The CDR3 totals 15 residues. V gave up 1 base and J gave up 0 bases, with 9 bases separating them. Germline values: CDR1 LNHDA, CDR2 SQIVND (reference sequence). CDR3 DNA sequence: TGTGCCAGTAGTATAGGGGAGAACATGAACACTGAAGCTTTCTTT. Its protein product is CASSIGENMNTEAFF.

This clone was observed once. In nucleotides, the CDR3 is TGTGCCTGGAGCCGGACAGGGCGGACCGGGGAGCTGTTTTTT. This gives the protein CAWSRTGRTGELFF. The V call is TRBV30, the J call TRBJ2-2, with TRBD1 identical over 8 bases. The CDR3 loop spans 14 amino acids. From germline, CDR1 is GTSNPN and CDR2 SVGIG (reference sequence). Losses at the gene ends were 3 bases for V and 5 bases for J; bases not matched to a gene: 5.

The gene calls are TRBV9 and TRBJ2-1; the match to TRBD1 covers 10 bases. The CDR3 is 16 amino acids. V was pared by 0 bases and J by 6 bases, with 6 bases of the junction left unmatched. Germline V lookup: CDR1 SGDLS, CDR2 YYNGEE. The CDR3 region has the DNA TGTGCCAGCAGCGTAGCTAGTGGGACAGGGGCCAATGAGCAGTTCTTC. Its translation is CASSVASGTGANEQFF.

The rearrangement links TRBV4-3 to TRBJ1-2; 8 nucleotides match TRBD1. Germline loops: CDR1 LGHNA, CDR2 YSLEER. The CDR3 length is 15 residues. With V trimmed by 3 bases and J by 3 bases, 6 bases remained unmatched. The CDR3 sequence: CASSHAQGADYGYTF. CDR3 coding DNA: TGCGCCAGCAGCCACGCTCAGGGGGCTGACTATGGCTACACCTTC.

The DNA of the CDR3 is TGTGCCAGCAGCTTGGTTCCGGACAGGTCGATGGGTGGCTACACCTTC. Its translation: CASSLVPDRSMGGYTF. The V gene is TRBV5-6, the J gene TRBJ1-2; 7 bases map to TRBD1. The germline gives CDR1 SGHDT, CDR2 YYEEEE. V was clipped by 0 bases and J by 7 bases; unmatched bases: 12. This CDR3 is built from 16 residues.

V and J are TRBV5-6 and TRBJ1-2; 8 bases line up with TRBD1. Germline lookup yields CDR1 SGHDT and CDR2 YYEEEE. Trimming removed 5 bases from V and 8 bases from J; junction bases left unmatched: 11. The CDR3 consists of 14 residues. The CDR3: CASRLTGDNWGYTF. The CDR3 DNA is TGTGCCAGCAGGTTGACAGGGGATAATTGGGGCTACACCTTC.

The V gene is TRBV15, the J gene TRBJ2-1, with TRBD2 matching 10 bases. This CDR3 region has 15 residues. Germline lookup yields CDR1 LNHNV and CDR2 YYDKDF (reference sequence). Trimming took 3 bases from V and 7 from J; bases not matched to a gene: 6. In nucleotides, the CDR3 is TGTGCCACCAGCAGGGAGCGGGGGGGTTTTAATGAGCAGTTCTTC. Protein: CATSRERGGFNEQFF.

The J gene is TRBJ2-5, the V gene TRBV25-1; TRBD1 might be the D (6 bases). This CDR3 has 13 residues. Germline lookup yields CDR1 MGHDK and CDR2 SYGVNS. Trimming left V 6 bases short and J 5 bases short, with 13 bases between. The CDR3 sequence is CASRETGLETQYF. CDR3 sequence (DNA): TGTGCCAGCAGAGAAACAGGGTTGGAGACCCAGTACTTC.